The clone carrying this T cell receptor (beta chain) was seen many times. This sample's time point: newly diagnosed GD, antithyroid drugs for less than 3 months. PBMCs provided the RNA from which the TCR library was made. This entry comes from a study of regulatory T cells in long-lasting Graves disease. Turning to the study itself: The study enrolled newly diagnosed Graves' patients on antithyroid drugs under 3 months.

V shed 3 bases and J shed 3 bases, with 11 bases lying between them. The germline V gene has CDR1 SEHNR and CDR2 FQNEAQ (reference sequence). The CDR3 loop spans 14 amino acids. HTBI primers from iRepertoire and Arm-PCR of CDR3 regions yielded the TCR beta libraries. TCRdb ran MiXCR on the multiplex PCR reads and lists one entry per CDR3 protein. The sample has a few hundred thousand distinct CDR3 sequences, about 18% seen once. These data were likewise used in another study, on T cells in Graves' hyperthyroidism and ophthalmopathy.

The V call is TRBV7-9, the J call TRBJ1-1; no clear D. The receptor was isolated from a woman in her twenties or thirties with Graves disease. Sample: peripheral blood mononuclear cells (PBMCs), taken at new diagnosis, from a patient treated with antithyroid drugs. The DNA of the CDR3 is TGTGCCAGCAGCTTGGGTCGACAACACACTGAAGCTTTCTTT. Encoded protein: CASSLGRQHTEAFF.